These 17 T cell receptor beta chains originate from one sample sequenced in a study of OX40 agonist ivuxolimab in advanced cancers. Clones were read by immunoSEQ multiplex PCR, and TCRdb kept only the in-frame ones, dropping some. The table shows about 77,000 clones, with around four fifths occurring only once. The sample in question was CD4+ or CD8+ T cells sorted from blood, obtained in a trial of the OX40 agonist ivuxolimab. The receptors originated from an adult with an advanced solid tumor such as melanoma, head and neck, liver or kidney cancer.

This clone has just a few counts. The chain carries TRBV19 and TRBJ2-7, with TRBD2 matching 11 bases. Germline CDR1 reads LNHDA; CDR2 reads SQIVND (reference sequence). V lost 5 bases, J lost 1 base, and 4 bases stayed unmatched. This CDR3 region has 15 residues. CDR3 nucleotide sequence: TGTGCCAGTAGTCGGACTAGCGGGCAATCCTACGAGCAGTACTTC. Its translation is CASSRTSGQSYEQYF.

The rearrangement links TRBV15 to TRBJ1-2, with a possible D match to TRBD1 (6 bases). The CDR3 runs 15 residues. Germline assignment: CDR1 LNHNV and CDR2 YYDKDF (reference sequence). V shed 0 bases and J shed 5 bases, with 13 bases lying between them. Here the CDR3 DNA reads TGTGCCACCAGCAGAGAACCTGGGGGCAGGTATGGCTACACCTTC. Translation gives CATSREPGGRYGYTF.

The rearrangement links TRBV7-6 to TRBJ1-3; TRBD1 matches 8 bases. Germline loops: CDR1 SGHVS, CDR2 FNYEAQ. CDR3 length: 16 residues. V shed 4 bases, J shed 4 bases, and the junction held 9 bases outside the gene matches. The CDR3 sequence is CASSSDQGARGNTIYF. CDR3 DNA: TGTGCCAGCAGCTCTGATCAGGGGGCACGGGGAAACACCATATATTTT. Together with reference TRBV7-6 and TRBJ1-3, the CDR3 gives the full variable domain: GAGVSQSPRYKVTKRGQDVALRCDPISGHVSLYWYRQALGQGPEFLTYFNYEAQQDKSGLPNDRFSAERPEGSISTLTIQRTEQRDSAMYRCASSSDQGARGNTIYFGEGSWLTVV.

CDR3 sequence reads: CASGQGANEQFF. The CDR3 DNA reads as TGTGCCTCGGGACAGGGGGCAAATGAGCAGTTCTTC. The rearrangement joins TRBV10-3 to TRBJ2-1, with 12 nucleotides matching TRBD1. Germline loops: CDR1 ENHRY, CDR2 SYGVKD. The CDR3 is made up of 12 amino acids. V was pared by 11 bases and J by 7 bases, with 3 bases of the junction left unmatched.

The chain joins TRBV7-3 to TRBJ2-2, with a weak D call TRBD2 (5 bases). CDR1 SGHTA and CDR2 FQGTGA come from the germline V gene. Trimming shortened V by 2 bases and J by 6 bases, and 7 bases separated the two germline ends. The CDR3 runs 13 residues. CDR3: CASSLYGAGELFF. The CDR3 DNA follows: TGTGCCAGCAGCTTATACGGGGCCGGGGAGCTGTTTTTT.

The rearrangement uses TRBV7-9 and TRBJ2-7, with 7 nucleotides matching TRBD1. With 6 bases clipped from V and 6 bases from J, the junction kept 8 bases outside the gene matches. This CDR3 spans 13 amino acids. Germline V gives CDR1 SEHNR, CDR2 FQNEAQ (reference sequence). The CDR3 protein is CASRTDRVGEQYF. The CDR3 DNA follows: TGTGCCAGCAGGACCGACAGGGTTGGCGAGCAGTACTTC.

The CDR3, as DNA: TGTGCCAGCAGCCCCGGGACTAGAGCAGATACGCAGTATTTT. This translates into CASSPGTRADTQYF. V usage is TRBV7-6 and J usage is TRBJ2-3; 8 nucleotides agree with TRBD2. There are 14 residues in the CDR3. The germline V gene encodes CDR1 SGHVS and CDR2 FNYEAQ. Trimming at V came to 5 bases and at J to 4 bases, leaving 5 bases not matched to a gene.

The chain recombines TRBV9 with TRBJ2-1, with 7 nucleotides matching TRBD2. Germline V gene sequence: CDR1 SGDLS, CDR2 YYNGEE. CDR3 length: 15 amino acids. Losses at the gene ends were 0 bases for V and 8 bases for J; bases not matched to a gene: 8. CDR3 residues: CASSVDPGGTYEQFF. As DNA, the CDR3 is TGTGCCAGCAGCGTAGATCCGGGAGGCACGTATGAGCAGTTCTTC.

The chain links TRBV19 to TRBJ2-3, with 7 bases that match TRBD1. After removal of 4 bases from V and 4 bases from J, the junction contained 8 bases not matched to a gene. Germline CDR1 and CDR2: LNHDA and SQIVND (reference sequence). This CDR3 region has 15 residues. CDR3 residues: CASSKRTGQADTQYF. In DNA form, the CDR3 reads TGTGCCAGTAGTAAACGGACAGGTCAGGCAGATACGCAGTATTTT.

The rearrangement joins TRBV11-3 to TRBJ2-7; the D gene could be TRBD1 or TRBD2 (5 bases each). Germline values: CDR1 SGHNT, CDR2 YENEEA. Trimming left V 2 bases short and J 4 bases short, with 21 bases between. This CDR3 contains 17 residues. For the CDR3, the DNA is TGTGCCAGCAGCTTAAAACTAACGGGAACTGGGGGATACGAGCAGTACTTC. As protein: CASSLKLTGTGGYEQYF. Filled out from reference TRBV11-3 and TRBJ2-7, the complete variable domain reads EAGVVQSPRYKIIEKKQPVAFWCNPISGHNTLYWYLQNLGQGPELLIRYENEEAVDDSQLPKDRFSAERLKGVDSTLKIQPAELGDSAVYLCASSLKLTGTGGYEQYFGPGTRLTVT.

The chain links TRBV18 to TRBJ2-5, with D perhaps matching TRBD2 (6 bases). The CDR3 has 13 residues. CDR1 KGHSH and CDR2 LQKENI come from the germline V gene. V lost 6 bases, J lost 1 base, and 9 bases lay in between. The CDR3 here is CASSSGVQETQYF. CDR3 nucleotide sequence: TGTGCCAGCTCCTCGGGAGTCCAAGAGACCCAGTACTTC.

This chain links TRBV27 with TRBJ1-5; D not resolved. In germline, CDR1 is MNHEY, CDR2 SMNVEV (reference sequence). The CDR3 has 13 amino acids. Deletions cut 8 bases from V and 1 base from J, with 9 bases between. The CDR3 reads CASRSRSNQPQHF. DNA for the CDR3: TGTGCCAGCCGATCAAGGAGCAATCAGCCCCAGCATTTT.

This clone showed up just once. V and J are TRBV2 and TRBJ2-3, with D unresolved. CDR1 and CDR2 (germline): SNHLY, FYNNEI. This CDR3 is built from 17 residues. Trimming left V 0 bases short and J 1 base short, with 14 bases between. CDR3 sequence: CASSEAVAHLRTDTQYF. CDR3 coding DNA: TGTGCCAGCAGTGAAGCTGTGGCCCACTTACGCACAGATACGCAGTATTTT.

As DNA, the CDR3 is TGTGCCAGCAGTCCATACAGGGAAGGAAATGAAAAACTGTTTTTT. Translation: CASSPYREGNEKLFF. This sequence joins TRBV11-3 and TRBJ1-4; D perhaps matches TRBD1 (6 bases). The V and J ends lost 6 bases and 5 bases respectively, with 16 bases between them. CDR1 is SGHNT, CDR2 YENEEA, per germline. The CDR3 is 15 amino acids.

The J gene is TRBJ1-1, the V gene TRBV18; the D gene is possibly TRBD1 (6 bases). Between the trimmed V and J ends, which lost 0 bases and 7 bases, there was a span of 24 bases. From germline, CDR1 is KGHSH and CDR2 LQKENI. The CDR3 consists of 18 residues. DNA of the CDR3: TGTGCCAGCTCACCACCGTCAGCTAATGCAGGGGCCGGGAGTGAAGCTTTCTTT. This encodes CASSPPSANAGAGSEAFF.

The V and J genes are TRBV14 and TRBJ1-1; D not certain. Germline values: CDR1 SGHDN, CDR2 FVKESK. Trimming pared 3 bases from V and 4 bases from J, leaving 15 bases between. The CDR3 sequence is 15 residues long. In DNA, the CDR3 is TGTGCCAGCAGCCACACACCCCCCGATGGCACTGAAGCTTTCTTT. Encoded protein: CASSHTPPDGTEAFF.

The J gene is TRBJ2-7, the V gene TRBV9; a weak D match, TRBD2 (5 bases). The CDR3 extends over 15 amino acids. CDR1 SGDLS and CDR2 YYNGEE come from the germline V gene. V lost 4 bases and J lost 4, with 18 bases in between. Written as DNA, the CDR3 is TGTGCCAGCAGCATGAACCCGGGAACACAGTACGAGCAGTACTTC. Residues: CASSMNPGTQYEQYF.